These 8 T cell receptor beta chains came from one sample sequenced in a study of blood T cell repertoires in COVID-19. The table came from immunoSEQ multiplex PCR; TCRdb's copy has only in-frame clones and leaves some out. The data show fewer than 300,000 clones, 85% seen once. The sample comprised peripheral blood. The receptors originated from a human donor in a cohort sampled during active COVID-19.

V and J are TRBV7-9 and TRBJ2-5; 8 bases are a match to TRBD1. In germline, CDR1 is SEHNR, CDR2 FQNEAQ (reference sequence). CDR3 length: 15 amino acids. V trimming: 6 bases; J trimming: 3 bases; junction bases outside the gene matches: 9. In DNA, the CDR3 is TGTGCCAGCAGGCTGACAGGGGTTGGGAAAGAGACCCAGTACTTC. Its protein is CASRLTGVGKETQYF.

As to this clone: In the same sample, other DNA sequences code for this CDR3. In nucleotides, the CDR3 is TGTGCCAGCAGTTACTCCCTCCCGACAGATACGCAGTATTTT. It translates to CASSYSLPTDTQYF. V is TRBV6-2 or TRBV6-3 and J is TRBJ2-3; D unresolved. V lost 0 bases, J lost 3 bases, and 7 bases lay in between. CDR1 is MNHEY, CDR2 SVGEGT, per germline. The CDR3 sequence is 14 residues long.

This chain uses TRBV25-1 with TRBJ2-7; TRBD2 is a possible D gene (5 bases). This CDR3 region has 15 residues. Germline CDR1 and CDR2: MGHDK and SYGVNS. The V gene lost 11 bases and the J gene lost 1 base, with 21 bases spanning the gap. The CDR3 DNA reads TGTGCCTCAAGCGGAGTCCCGCCGTGGTCCTACGAGCAGTACTTC. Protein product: CASSGVPPWSYEQYF.

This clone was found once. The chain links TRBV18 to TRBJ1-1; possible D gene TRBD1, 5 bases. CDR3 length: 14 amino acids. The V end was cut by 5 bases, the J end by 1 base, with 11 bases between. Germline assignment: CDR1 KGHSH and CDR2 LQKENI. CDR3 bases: TGTGCCAGCTCAGCAACAGGAAAGAACACTGAAGCTTTCTTT. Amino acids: CASSATGKNTEAFF.

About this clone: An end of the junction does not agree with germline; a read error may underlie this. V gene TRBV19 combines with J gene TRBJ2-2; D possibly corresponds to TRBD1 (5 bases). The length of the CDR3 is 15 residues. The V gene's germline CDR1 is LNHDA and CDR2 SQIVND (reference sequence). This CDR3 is CASSIAAGNAGELFF. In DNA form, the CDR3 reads TGTGCCAGTAGTATAGCGGCAGGGAACGCCGGGGAGCTGTTTTTT.

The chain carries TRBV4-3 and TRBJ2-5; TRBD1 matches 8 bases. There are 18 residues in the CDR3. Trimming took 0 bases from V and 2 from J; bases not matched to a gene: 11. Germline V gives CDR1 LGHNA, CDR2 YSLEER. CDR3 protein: CASSQEYAGGSFQETQYF. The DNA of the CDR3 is TGCGCCAGCAGCCAAGAATATGCAGGGGGCAGTTTTCAAGAGACCCAGTACTTC.

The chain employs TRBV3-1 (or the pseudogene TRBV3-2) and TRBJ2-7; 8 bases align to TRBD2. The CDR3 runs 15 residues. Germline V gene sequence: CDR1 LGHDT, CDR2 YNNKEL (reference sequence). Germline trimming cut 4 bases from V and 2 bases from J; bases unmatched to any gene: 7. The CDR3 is CASSPREGYPYEQYF. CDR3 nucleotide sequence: TGTGCCAGCAGCCCCCGGGAGGGCTACCCCTACGAGCAGTACTTC.

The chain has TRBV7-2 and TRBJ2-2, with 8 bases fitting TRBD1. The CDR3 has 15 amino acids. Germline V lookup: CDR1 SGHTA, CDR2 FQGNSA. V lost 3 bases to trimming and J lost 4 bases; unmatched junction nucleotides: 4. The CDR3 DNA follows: TGTGCCAGCAGCTTGCCCACAGGGGGCACCGGGGAGCTGTTTTTT. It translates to CASSLPTGGTGELFF.